These T cell receptor beta chains were read from a single sample in a study of control samples from healthy donors and cancer patients. This table comes from immunoSEQ multiplex PCR, and its TCRdb copy is limited to in-frame clones, with some not included. Of some 120,000 clones in the sample, roughly 90% were seen once. Sequenced input: blood. The receptors originated from a man aged 45-65 years in good health. Each CDR3 is given with its conserved first and last residue. The order of the fields is J gene, D gene, V gene, clone size, CDR3 protein, CDR3 DNA. The D gene is left open where the match is weak. Rows give clone size only sometimes, using once, few, many, or a class for an expanded clone.

j_call: TRBJ1-1
d_call: TRBD1
v_call: TRBV28
clone_size: once
cdr3_aa: CASSLRGLNTEAFF
cdr3_nt: TGTGCCAGCAGTTTAAGGGGGCTGAACACTGAAGCTTTCTTT

j_call: TRBJ2-5
d_call: TRBD1
v_call: TRBV4-1
clone_size: once
cdr3_aa: CASSRLTGIQETQYF
cdr3_nt: TGCGCCAGCAGCCGCCTGACAGGGATCCAAGAGACCCAGTACTTC

j_call: TRBJ2-7
d_call: .
v_call: TRBV20-1
clone_size: .
cdr3_aa: CSALVPYEQYF
cdr3_nt: TGCAGTGCCTTAGTGCCCTACGAGCAGTACTTC

j_call: TRBJ2-5
d_call: .
v_call: TRBV12-3/TRBV12-4
clone_size: few
cdr3_aa: CASTQLGGETQYF
cdr3_nt: TGTGCCAGCACCCAACTGGGGGGAGAGACCCAGTACTTC

j_call: TRBJ2-2
d_call: TRBD2
v_call: TRBV12-5
clone_size: few
cdr3_aa: CASGPYRDYGSGELFF
cdr3_nt: TGTGCTAGTGGGCCCTACCGGGACTATGGGAGTGGGGAGCTGTTTTTT

j_call: TRBJ2-1
d_call: .
v_call: TRBV6-1
clone_size: .
cdr3_aa: CASSDRAGAVSYNEQFF
cdr3_nt: TGTGCCAGCAGTGATAGGGCAGGAGCCGTCTCCTACAATGAGCAGTTCTTC

j_call: TRBJ1-2
d_call: .
v_call: TRBV7-9
clone_size: .
cdr3_aa: CASSLRQSYGYTF
cdr3_nt: TGTGCCAGCAGCTTAAGACAGTCCTATGGCTACACCTTC

j_call: TRBJ2-5
d_call: TRBD2
v_call: TRBV27
clone_size: .
cdr3_aa: CASKTSGAQETQYF
cdr3_nt: TGTGCCAGCAAGACTAGCGGGGCCCAAGAGACCCAGTACTTC

j_call: TRBJ1-4
d_call: .
v_call: TRBV2
clone_size: .
cdr3_aa: CASSPYNEKLFF
cdr3_nt: TGTGCCAGCAGTCCTTACAATGAAAAACTGTTTTTT

j_call: TRBJ1-4
d_call: TRBD1
v_call: TRBV2
clone_size: .
cdr3_aa: CASSDGPGGQEKLFF
cdr3_nt: TGTGCCAGCAGTGATGGGCCAGGGGGCCAGGAAAAACTGTTTTTT

j_call: TRBJ2-2
d_call: .
v_call: TRBV4-3
clone_size: .
cdr3_aa: CASSQEQAVNTGELFF
cdr3_nt: TGCGCCAGCAGCCAAGAGCAAGCCGTGAACACCGGGGAGCTGTTTTTT

j_call: TRBJ1-1
d_call: .
v_call: TRBV14
clone_size: .
cdr3_aa: CASSQVKQAGVTEAFF
cdr3_nt: TGTGCCAGCAGCCAAGTGAAACAGGCTGGCGTCACTGAAGCTTTCTTT

j_call: TRBJ2-4
d_call: TRBD1
v_call: TRBV2
clone_size: .
cdr3_aa: CASSAGQQQAKNIQYF
cdr3_nt: TGTGCCAGCAGTGCGGGACAGCAGCAAGCCAAAAACATTCAGTACTTC

j_call: TRBJ2-7
d_call: .
v_call: TRBV7-7
clone_size: .
cdr3_aa: CASSLREDKEQYF
cdr3_nt: TGTGCCAGCAGCTTAAGAGAGGATAAAGAGCAGTACTTC

j_call: TRBJ2-7
d_call: .
v_call: TRBV2
clone_size: .
cdr3_aa: CASSPRVNPYEQYF
cdr3_nt: TGTGCCAGCAGTCCCCGCGTAAATCCTTACGAGCAGTACTTC

j_call: TRBJ1-1
d_call: .
v_call: TRBV7-2
clone_size: .
cdr3_aa: CASSPTEVLGAFF
cdr3_nt: TGTGCCAGCAGCCCAACAGAGGTACTGGGGGCTTTCTTT

j_call: TRBJ2-7
d_call: .
v_call: TRBV5-1
clone_size: .
cdr3_aa: CASSLAGTYYEQYF
cdr3_nt: TGCGCCAGCAGCTTGGCCGGGACGTACTACGAGCAGTACTTC

j_call: TRBJ1-1
d_call: TRBD1
v_call: TRBV5-1
clone_size: .
cdr3_aa: CASRIDRGGNTEAFF
cdr3_nt: TGCGCCAGCAGAATTGACAGGGGAGGCAACACTGAAGCTTTCTTT

j_call: TRBJ2-7
d_call: .
v_call: TRBV6-2/TRBV6-3
clone_size: .
cdr3_aa: CASSYSGAQQYF
cdr3_nt: TGTGCCAGCAGTTACTCTGGGGCCCAGCAGTACTTC

j_call: TRBJ1-5
d_call: .
v_call: TRBV10-2
clone_size: once
cdr3_aa: CASSESGGNQPQHF
cdr3_nt: TGCGCCAGCAGTGAGTCGGGGGGCAATCAGCCCCAGCATTTT

j_call: TRBJ1-1
d_call: .
v_call: TRBV6-5
clone_size: .
cdr3_aa: CASSYPGVSTEAFF
cdr3_nt: TGTGCCAGCAGTTACCCAGGGGTCAGCACTGAAGCTTTCTTT

j_call: TRBJ1-2
d_call: TRBD1
v_call: TRBV5-1
clone_size: .
cdr3_aa: CASSLGDSPYGYTF
cdr3_nt: TGCGCCAGCAGCTTGGGGGACAGCCCCTATGGCTACACCTTC

j_call: TRBJ2-7
d_call: TRBD1
v_call: TRBV7-8
clone_size: .
cdr3_aa: CASSLDRAAYEQYF
cdr3_nt: TGTGCCAGCAGCCTGGACAGGGCCGCCTACGAGCAGTACTTC

j_call: TRBJ1-6
d_call: .
v_call: TRBV5-5
clone_size: .
cdr3_aa: CASNSRDLDNSPLHF
cdr3_nt: TGTGCCAGCAACTCCCGGGACCTAGATAATTCACCCCTCCACTTT

j_call: TRBJ2-1
d_call: .
v_call: TRBV27
clone_size: .
cdr3_aa: CASSLTSLGGQFF
cdr3_nt: TGTGCCAGCAGTTTAACTAGCCTGGGGGGCCAGTTCTTC

j_call: TRBJ2-5
d_call: .
v_call: TRBV2
clone_size: .
cdr3_aa: CASRSRDPQETQYF
cdr3_nt: TGTGCCAGCCGTTCCCGGGACCCACAAGAGACCCAGTACTTC

j_call: TRBJ2-1
d_call: .
v_call: TRBV5-1
clone_size: .
cdr3_aa: CASSYDRPSYNEQFF
cdr3_nt: TGCGCCAGCAGCTACGACAGGCCCTCCTACAATGAGCAGTTCTTC

j_call: TRBJ1-3
d_call: .
v_call: TRBV6-5
clone_size: .
cdr3_aa: CASSSPGSGNTIYF
cdr3_nt: TGTGCCAGCAGTTCCCCGGGCTCTGGAAACACCATATATTTT